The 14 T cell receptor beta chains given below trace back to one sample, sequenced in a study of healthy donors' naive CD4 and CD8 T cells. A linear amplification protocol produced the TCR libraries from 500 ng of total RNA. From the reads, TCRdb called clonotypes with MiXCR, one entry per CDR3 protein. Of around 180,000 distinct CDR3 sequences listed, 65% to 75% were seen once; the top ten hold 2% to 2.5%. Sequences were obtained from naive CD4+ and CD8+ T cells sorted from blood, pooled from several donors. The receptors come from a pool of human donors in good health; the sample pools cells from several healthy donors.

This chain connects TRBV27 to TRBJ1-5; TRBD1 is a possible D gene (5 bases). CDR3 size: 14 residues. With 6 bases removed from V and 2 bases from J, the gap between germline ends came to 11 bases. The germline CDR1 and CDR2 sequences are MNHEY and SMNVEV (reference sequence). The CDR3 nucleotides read TGTGCCAGCAGCGCGGCGGGGGGCAATCAGCCCCAGCATTTT. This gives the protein CASSAAGGNQPQHF.

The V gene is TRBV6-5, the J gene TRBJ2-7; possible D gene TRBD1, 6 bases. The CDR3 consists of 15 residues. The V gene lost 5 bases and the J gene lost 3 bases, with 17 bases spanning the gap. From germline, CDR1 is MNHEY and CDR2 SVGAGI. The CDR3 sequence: CASSRVGAGVYEQYF. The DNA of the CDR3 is TGTGCCAGCAGTCGGGTCGGGGCAGGGGTCTACGAGCAGTACTTC.

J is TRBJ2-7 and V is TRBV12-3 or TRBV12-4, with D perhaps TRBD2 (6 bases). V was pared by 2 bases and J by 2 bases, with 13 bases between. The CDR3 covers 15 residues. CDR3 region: CASSLLGGRAYEQYF. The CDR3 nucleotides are TGTGCCAGCAGTTTATTGGGGGGTCGGGCCTACGAGCAGTACTTC.

CDR3 residues: CASSIRPRVMNTEAFF. The DNA for the CDR3 is TGTGCCAGTAGTATAAGGCCGAGAGTCATGAACACTGAAGCTTTCTTT. The V call is TRBV19, the J call TRBJ1-1; no definite D call. V was clipped by 2 bases and J by 0 bases, with 13 bases between them. CDR3 length: 16 amino acids. The germline V gene encodes CDR1 LNHDA and CDR2 SQIVND (reference sequence).

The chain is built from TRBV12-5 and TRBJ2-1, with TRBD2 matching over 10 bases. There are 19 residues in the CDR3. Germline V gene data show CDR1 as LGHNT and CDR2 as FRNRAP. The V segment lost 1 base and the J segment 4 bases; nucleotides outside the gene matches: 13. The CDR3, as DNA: TGTGCTAGTGGTTTGGACCAAATACCGGGACTAGCGAGATACAATGAGCAGTTCTTC. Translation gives CASGLDQIPGLARYNEQFF.

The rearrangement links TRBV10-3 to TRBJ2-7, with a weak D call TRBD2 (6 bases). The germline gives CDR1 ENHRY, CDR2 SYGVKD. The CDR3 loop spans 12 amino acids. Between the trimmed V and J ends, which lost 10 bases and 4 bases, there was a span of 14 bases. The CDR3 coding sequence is TGTGCCAGCAGCTCGCGGGGTTACGAGCAGTACTTC. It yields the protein CASSSRGYEQYF.

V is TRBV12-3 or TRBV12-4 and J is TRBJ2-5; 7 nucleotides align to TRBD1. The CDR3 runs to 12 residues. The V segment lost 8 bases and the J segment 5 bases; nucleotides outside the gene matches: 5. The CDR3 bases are TGTGCCAGCCGACAGGGTGGGGAGACCCAGTACTTC. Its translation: CASRQGGETQYF.

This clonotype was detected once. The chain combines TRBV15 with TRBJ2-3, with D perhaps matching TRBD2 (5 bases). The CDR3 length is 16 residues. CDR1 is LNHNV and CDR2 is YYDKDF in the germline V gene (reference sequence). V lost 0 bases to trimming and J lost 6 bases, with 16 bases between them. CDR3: CATSRDRGSRADTQYF. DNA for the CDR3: TGTGCCACCAGCAGAGATCGAGGGTCCAGAGCGGATACGCAGTATTTT.

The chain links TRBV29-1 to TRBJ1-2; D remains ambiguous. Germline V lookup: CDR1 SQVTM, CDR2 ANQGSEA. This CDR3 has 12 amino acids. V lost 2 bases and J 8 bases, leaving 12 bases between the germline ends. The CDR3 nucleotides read TGCAGCGTTGAATTTGGCGGTGGAGGCTACACCTTC. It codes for CSVEFGGGGYTF.

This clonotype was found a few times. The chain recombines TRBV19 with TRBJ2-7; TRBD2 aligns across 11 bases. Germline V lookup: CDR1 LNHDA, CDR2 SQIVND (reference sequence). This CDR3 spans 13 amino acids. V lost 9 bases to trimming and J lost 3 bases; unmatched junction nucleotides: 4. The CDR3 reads CASGLAGHYEQYF. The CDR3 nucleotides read TGTGCCAGCGGACTAGCGGGCCACTACGAGCAGTACTTC.

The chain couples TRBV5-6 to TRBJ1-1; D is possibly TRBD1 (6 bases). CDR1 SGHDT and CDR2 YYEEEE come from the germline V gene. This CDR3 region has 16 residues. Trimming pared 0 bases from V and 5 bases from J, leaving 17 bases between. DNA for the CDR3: TGTGCCAGCAGCTTGGCCCTAAAACAGGGATCAACTGAAGCTTTCTTT. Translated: CASSLALKQGSTEAFF.

In DNA, the CDR3 is TGTGCCAGCAGCGGTGACAGGGGCATGAACACTGAAGCTTTCTTT. This encodes CASSGDRGMNTEAFF. The V call is TRBV5-4, the J call TRBJ1-1, with 8 bases identical to TRBD1. This CDR3 has 15 residues. V shed 4 bases and J 0 bases; nucleotides not matched to a gene: 5. Germline values: CDR1 SGHNT, CDR2 YYREEE (reference sequence).

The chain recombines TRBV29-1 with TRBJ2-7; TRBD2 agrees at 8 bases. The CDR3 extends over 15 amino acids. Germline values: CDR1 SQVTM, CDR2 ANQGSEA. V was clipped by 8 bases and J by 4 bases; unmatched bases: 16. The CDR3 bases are TGCAGCTTCGCCAGCGGGAGCAGTGGGAGGTACGAGCAGTACTTC. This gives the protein CSFASGSSGRYEQYF.

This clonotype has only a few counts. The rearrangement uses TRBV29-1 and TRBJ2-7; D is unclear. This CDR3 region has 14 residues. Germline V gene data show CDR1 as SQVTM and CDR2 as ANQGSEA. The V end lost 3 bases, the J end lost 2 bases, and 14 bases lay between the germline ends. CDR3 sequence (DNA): TGCAGCGTTGATCCGGTTATACCTACCTACGAGCAGTACTTC. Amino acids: CSVDPVIPTYEQYF.